These T cell receptor beta chains were read from a single sample in a study of molecular identifiers for immune sequencing clone quantification. MiXCR, run by TCRdb on the PCR reads, gives a single entry per CDR3 protein. Seen here are approximately 550,000 distinct CDR3 sequences, about 20% observed once, and the top ten hold about 0.78%. The sequenced sample consisted of naive CD8+ T cells from blood, with Jurkat cell RNA spiked in. The receptors were gathered from a human donor in good health. Some libraries in this study had Jurkat cell RNA spiked in. CDR3s include the opening cysteine and the closing phenylalanine or tryptophan. D genes are given only for firm matches. Clone size is given for some rows only: seen once, a few or many times, or a class if the clone is expanded.

few | TRBJ2-7 | TRBD2 | 14 | TRBV4-2 | TGTGCCAGCAGCCCCGGGGTAGCGGGATACGAGCAGTACTTC | CASSPGVAGYEQYF
many | TRBJ2-2 | TRBD1 | 17 | TRBV29-1 | TGCAGCGTACTAAAAGTCCTGGACAGGGAGGACACCGGGGAGCTGTTTTTT | CSVLKVLDREDTGELFF
NA | TRBJ1-5 | NA | 15 | TRBV4-3 | TGCGCCAGCAGCCAAGATATTGGGGGATCGGAGCCCCAGCATTTT | CASSQDIGGSEPQHF
NA | TRBJ1-1 | TRBD1 | 14 | TRBV14 | TGTGCCAGCAGCCCCAGCAGACAGGGCCCGAGAGCTTTCTTT | CASSPSRQGPRAFF
many | TRBJ2-3 | TRBD2 | 18 | TRBV5-5 | TGTGCCAGCAGCCCAGGACTAGCGGGAGGGCCTGGCTCAGATACGCAGTATTTT | CASSPGLAGGPGSDTQYF
NA | TRBJ2-3 | TRBD2 | 16 | TRBV13 | TGTGCCAGCAGCTCACTAGCGGGGGGTTACACAGATACGCAGTATTTT | CASSSLAGGYTDTQYF
few | TRBJ1-1 | NA | 13 | TRBV27 | TGTGCCAGCAGTTGGGGAGTGAACACTGAAGCTTTCTTT | CASSWGVNTEAFF
few | TRBJ1-2 | NA | 14 | TRBV2 | TGTGCCAGCAGTCGCCCGCAGGCGCCCTATGGCTACACCTTC | CASSRPQAPYGYTF
few | TRBJ2-7 | NA | 13 | TRBV23-1 | TGCGCCAGGGGGCCGTCCCAGGGTTGTGAGCAGTACTTC | CARGPSQGCEQYF
NA | TRBJ1-1 | NA | 16 | TRBV28 | TGTGCCAGCAGTTACCCCGCGGGAGTTATGAACACTGAAGCTTTCTTT | CASSYPAGVMNTEAFF
many | TRBJ1-1 | NA | 15 | TRBV27 | TGTGCCACCCGAAGGAGATCAGGGGTGATCACTGAAGCTTTCTTT | CATRRRSGVITEAFF
NA | TRBJ1-1 | NA | 14 | TRBV27 | TGTGCCAGCAGTTCCCTGGCCTTGAACACTGAAGCTTTCTTT | CASSSLALNTEAFF